This entry lists 8 T cell receptor beta chains sequenced from one sample in a study of molecular identifiers for immune sequencing clone quantification. Using its own MiXCR run on the PCR reads, TCRdb lists one record per CDR3 protein. In the table there are about 320,000 distinct CDR3 sequences, roughly 23% of which are singletons. Sequenced: naive CD8+ T cells from blood, with Jurkat cell RNA spiked in. The subset: FACS-sorted CD8+CD4-CCR7+CD45RA+ naive T cells. Receptor source: a human donor in good health. Some libraries in this study had Jurkat cell RNA spiked in.

In its sample, this clonotype was seen a few times. This chain uses TRBV20-1 with TRBJ2-5; 9 bases agree with TRBD2. Trimming at V came to 7 bases and at J to 1 base, leaving 7 bases not matched to a gene. Germline CDR1 reads DFQATT; CDR2 reads SNEGSKA (reference sequence). The CDR3 runs to 14 residues. CDR3 sequence (DNA): TGCAGTGTGCCTAGCGGGAAGAGCCAAGAGACCCAGTACTTC. This codes for CSVPSGKSQETQYF.

The chain employs TRBV7-9 and TRBJ2-1; TRBD1 agrees at 11 bases. The junction had 6 bases not matched to a gene; V was cut back by 4 bases and J by 7 bases. Germline-derived CDR1 and CDR2 are SEHNR and FQNEAQ (reference sequence). The CDR3 is 15 residues long. CDR3 residues: CASSSGTGGANEQFF. CDR3 DNA: TGTGCCAGCAGCTCCGGGACAGGGGGAGCGAATGAGCAGTTCTTC. The variable domain in full, with the rest retrieved from reference TRBV7-9 and TRBJ2-1, is DTGVSQNPRHKITKRGQNVTFRCDPISEHNRLYWYRQTLGQGPEFLTYFQNEAQLEKSRLLSDRFSAERPKGSFSTLEIQRTEQGDSAMYLCASSSGTGGANEQFFGPGTRLTVL.

Concerning this clonotype itself: An end of the junction differs from the germline gene, which may be a read error. The chain links TRBV13 to TRBJ1-4; 8 nucleotides line up with TRBD1. CDR3 length: 14 residues. Germline CDR1 PRHDT, CDR2 FYEKMQ (reference sequence). CDR3 sequence reads: CASSSTGGSEILFF. The CDR3 nucleotides read TGTGCCAGCAGCTCCACAGGGGGGAGTGAAATACTGTTTTTT. Complete variable domain (other parts from reference TRBV13 and TRBJ1-4): AAGVIQSPRHLIKEKRETATLKCYPIPRHDTVYWYQQGPGQDPQFLISFYEKMQSDKGSIPDRFSAQQFSDYHSELNMSSLELGDSALYFCASSSTGGSEILFFGSGTQLSVL.

This clonotype was detected only once. It is likely a read error, because the conserved phenylalanine at the end of the CDR3 is missing. The CDR3 bases are TGTGCCAGCAGCTTGACAGGTTACAATGAGCAGTTCTCC. It translates to CASSLTGYNEQFS. The gene calls are TRBV7-2 and TRBJ2-1; D might be TRBD1 (6 bases). The germline V gene encodes CDR1 SGHTA and CDR2 FQGNSA. This CDR3 contains 13 residues. V was shortened by 3 bases and J by 4 bases, with 7 bases between the two germline ends.

The J gene is TRBJ2-5, the V gene TRBV6-2 or TRBV6-3, with 13 positions matching TRBD2. The CDR3 extends over 18 amino acids. Germline CDR1 MNHEY, CDR2 SVGEGT. V was pared by 1 base and J by 5 bases, with 10 bases of the junction left unmatched. The CDR3 DNA sequence: TGTGCCAGCAGTTACTTAGGACTAGCGGGAGATCCCCACGAGACCCAGTACTTC. Protein: CASSYLGLAGDPHETQYF.

In this sample, this clonotype turned up many times. V and J are TRBV6-2 or TRBV6-3 and TRBJ2-7, with D perhaps matching TRBD2 (5 bases). The CDR3 consists of 12 residues. V dropped 7 bases and J dropped 5 bases, with 12 bases sitting between them. CDR1 is MNHEY, CDR2 SVGEGT, per germline. CDR3 nucleotide sequence: TGTGCCAGCAATGACTACGGCCACGAGCAGTACTTC. Protein sequence: CASNDYGHEQYF.

This clonotype was found many times. The chain couples TRBV19 to TRBJ2-2, with D possibly matching TRBD1 (6 bases). The CDR3 extends over 14 amino acids. V was pared by 1 base and J by 6 bases, with 9 bases between. The germline V gene has CDR1 LNHDA and CDR2 SQIVND (reference sequence). The CDR3 nucleotides are TGTGCCAGTAGTATAGGAACAGGGTCCGGGGAGCTGTTTTTT. Its translation: CASSIGTGSGELFF.

This clonotype was recorded many times. The rearrangement links TRBV29-1 to TRBJ2-1; D is unresolved. CDR1 is SQVTM and CDR2 is ANQGSEA in the germline V gene. The germline V and J ends were trimmed by 2 bases and 9 bases, with 11 bases remaining between them. CDR3 length: 12 amino acids. CDR3 nucleotides: TGCAGCGTTGAATCCCTAGTTATTGAGCAGTTCTTC. It is translated as CSVESLVIEQFF.